This T cell receptor (beta chain) was recorded in a study of cytomegalovirus exposure and HLA in healthy donors. PCR employed 60 Vbeta and 13 Jbeta primers. Sequenced by immunoSEQ multiplex PCR; TCRdb stores in-frame clones only, minus some. The repertoire has over 150,000 clones, around 75% of them found once; the top ten carry roughly 5%. Germline V lookup: CDR1 LNHDA, CDR2 SQIVND (reference sequence). The ends were cut back, 1 base at V and 10 bases at J, with 10 bases in the middle. The CDR3 runs to 12 residues. In the case of this clone: Its antigen is still unknown.

Overall study results and limits: A later analysis appeared to link common viral pathogens to several of the most significant clusters. The authors later linked a missense DCLRE1C variant to TCR beta V- and J-gene trimming.

The receptor was isolated from a male donor in good health and CMV-seronegative. The material sequenced was PBMCs. The V and J genes are TRBV19 and TRBJ1-1, with D possibly being TRBD1 (6 bases). Here the CDR3 reads CASSIGGRGAFF. The CDR3 DNA sequence: TGTGCCAGTAGTATAGGGGGGCGCGGAGCTTTCTTT.